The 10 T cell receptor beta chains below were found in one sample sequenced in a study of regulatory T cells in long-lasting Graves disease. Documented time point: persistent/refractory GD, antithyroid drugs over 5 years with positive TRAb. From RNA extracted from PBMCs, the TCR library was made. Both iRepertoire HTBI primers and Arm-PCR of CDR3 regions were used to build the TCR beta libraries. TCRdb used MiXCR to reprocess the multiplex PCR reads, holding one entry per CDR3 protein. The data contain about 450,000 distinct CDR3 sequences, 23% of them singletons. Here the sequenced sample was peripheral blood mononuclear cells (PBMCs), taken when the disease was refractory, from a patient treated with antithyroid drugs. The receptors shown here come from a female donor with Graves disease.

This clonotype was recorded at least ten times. The CDR3 sequence: CASSLKPGQGARETQYF. CDR3 coding DNA: TGTGCCAGCAGCCTTAAACCGGGACAGGGGGCGCGGGAGACCCAGTACTTC. The V gene is TRBV7-2, the J gene TRBJ2-5; TRBD1 agrees at 12 bases. The CDR3 covers 17 residues. Trimming cost V 5 bases and J 5 bases; bases outside gene matches: 12. Germline V gene sequence: CDR1 SGHTA, CDR2 FQGNSA.

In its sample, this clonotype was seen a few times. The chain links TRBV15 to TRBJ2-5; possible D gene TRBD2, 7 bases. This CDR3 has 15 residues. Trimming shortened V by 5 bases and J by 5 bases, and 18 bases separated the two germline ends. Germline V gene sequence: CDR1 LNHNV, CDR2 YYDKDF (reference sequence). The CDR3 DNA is TGTGCCACCAGCTACCCGAGGGGGGGCCAGGAGACCCAGTACTTC. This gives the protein CATSYPRGGQETQYF.

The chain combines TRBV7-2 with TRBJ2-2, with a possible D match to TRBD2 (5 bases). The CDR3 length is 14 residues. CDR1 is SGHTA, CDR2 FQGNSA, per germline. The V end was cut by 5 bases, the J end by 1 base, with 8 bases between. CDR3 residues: CASSRGLNTGELFF. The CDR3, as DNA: TGTGCCAGCAGCCGCGGACTGAACACCGGGGAGCTGTTTTTT. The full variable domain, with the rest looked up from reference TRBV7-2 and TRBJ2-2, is GAGVSQSPSNKVTEKGKDVELRCDPISGHTALYWYRQSLGQGLEFLIYFQGNSAPDKSGLPSDRFSAERTGGSVSTLTIQRTQQEDSAVYLCASSRGLNTGELFFGEGSRLTVL.

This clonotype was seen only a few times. DNA for the CDR3: TGTGCCAGCAGTGAAGGGGGTAGCGGGAGCCCACCGTATTTT. Protein: CASSEGGSGSPPYF. This chain connects TRBV2 to TRBJ2-3, with TRBD2 matching 9 bases. Germline CDR1 and CDR2: SNHLY and FYNNEI. There are 14 residues in the CDR3. The V and J ends lost 1 base and 14 bases, in that order; junction bases with no gene match: 10.

Here the CDR3 DNA reads TGTGCCATCAATAAGGACTGGACTAACTATGGCTACACCTTC. It translates to CAINKDWTNYGYTF. The chain is built from TRBV10-3 and TRBJ1-2; no clear D. This CDR3 spans 14 amino acids. Trimming left V 7 bases short and J 0 bases short, with 12 bases between. Germline values: CDR1 ENHRY, CDR2 SYGVKD.

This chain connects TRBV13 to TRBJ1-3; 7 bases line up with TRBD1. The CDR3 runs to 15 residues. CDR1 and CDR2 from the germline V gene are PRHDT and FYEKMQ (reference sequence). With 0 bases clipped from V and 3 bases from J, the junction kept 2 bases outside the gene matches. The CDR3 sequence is CASSLGPGGGNTIYF. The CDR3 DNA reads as TGTGCCAGCAGCTTAGGCCCAGGGGGTGGAAACACCATATATTTT.

This CDR3 is CASSKTGTGLSTGELFF. In nucleotides, the CDR3 is TGTGCCAGCAGTAAGACCGGGACAGGCCTCAGCACCGGGGAGCTGTTTTTT. V usage is TRBV25-1 and J usage is TRBJ2-2; 8 positions match TRBD1. This CDR3 region has 17 residues. V trimming: 5 bases; J trimming: 4 bases; junction bases outside the gene matches: 12. Looked up from germline, CDR1 is MGHDK and CDR2 is SYGVNS.

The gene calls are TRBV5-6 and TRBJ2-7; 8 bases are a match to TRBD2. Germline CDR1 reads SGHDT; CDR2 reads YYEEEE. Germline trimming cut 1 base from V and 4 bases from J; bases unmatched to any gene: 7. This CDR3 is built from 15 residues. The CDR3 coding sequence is TGTGCCAGCAGCTTGCCAGGGACTAGTCCTTACGAGCAGTACTTC. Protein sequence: CASSLPGTSPYEQYF.

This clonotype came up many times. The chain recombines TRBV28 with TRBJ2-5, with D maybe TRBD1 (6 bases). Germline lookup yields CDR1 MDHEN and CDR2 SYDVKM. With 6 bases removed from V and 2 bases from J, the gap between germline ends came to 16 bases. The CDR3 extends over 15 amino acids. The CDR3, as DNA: TGTGCCAGCAGCCACCCCCTAGGGGGACAAGAGACCCAGTACTTC. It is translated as CASSHPLGGQETQYF.

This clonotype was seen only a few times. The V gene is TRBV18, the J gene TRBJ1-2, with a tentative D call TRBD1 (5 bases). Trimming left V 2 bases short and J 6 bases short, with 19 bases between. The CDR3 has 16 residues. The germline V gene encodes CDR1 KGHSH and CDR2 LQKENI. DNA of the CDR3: TGTGCCAGCTCACCATCCCCGACAGTGGGGCTTAATGGCTACACCTTC. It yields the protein CASSPSPTVGLNGYTF.